This record concerns one TCR beta chain sequence. This specimen comes from a study of CD8 T cells in ankylosing spondylitis. A single record per CDR3 protein comes from TCRdb applying MiXCR to the 5' RACE reads. The sample holds about 130,000 distinct CDR3 sequences, 6% to 8.5% seen once. This TCR was sampled from a male donor with ankylosing spondylitis or in good health (not recorded which). Sample: blood, either unsorted or a sorted T cell fraction (not recorded which).

For the CDR3, the DNA is TGTGCCAGCAGCCGTATAGGACAGGGCTACGAGCAGTACTTC. Translating it yields CASSRIGQGYEQYF. The chain employs TRBV5-6 and TRBJ2-7; TRBD1 matches 8 bases. CDR1 is SGHDT, CDR2 YYEEEE, per germline. V was clipped by 4 bases and J by 3 bases; unmatched bases: 6. CDR3 length equals 14 residues. The full variable domain, with the rest looked up from reference TRBV5-6 and TRBJ2-7, is DAGVTQSPTHLIKTRGQQVTLRCSPKSGHDTVSWYQQALGQGPQFIFQYYEEEERQRGNFPDRFSGHQFPNYSSELNVNALLLGDSALYLCASSRIGQGYEQYFGPGTRLTVT.